This T cell receptor (beta chain) is drawn from a study of shared clonotypes between healthy human individuals. The sorted-subset replicate PCRs were given 200 ng DNA, which is 30,000 to 35,000 T cell genomes. Sequenced by immunoSEQ multiplex PCR; TCRdb stores in-frame clones only, minus some. This table holds some 1 million clones, around four fifths found once. This clone was counted only a few times. The antigen is undetermined. Study-wide findings and caveats: Genetic and exposure-history diversity was limited by the few donors.

From CD4+ cells came CD45RA+ naive and CD45RA-negative memory subsets. This CDR3 region has 13 residues. Trimming shortened V by 5 bases and J by 7 bases, and 12 bases separated the two germline ends. The germline V gene has CDR1 MRHNA and CDR2 SNTAGT. The rearrangement joins TRBV6-4 to TRBJ1-5; D remains unclear. The receptor was derived from a man between 18 and 35 years old in good health. The sample taken for sequencing was memory CD4+ T cells sorted from blood. Subset meaning: CD45RA-negative fraction. The CDR3 region has the DNA TGTGCCAGCAGTCCCCGCCCGGGGCAGCCCCAGCATTTT. This translates into CASSPRPGQPQHF.